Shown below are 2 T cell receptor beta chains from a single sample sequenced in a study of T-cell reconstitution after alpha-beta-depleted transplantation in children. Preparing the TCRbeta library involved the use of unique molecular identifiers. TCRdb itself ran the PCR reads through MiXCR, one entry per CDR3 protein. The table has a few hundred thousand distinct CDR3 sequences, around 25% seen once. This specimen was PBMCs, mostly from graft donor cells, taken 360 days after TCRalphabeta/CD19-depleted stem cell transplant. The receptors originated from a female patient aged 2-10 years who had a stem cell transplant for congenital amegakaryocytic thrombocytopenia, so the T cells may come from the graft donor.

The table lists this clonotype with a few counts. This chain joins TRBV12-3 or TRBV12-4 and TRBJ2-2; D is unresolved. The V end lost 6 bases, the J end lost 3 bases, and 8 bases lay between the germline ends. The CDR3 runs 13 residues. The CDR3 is CASSPDYTGELFF. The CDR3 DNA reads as TGTGCCAGCAGCCCCGATTACACCGGGGAGCTGTTTTTT.

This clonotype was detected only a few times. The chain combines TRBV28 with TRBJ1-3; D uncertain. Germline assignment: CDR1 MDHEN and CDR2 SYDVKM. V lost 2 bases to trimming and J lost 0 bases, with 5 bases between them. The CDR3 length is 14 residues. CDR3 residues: CASSLLSSGNTIYF. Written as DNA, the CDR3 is TGTGCCAGCAGTTTACTGTCCTCTGGAAACACCATATATTTT. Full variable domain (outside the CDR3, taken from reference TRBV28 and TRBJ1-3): DVKVTQSSRYLVKRTGEKVFLECVQDMDHENMFWYRQDPGLGLRLIYFSYDVKMKEKGDIPEGYSVSREKKERFSLILESASTNQTSMYLCASSLLSSGNTIYFGEGSWLTVV.